These 22 T cell receptor beta chains came from one sample sequenced in a study of cytomegalovirus exposure and HLA in healthy donors. The PCR used 60 Vbeta and 13 Jbeta primers. The data were produced by immunoSEQ multiplex PCR, yet TCRdb's version contains in-frame clones alone and is incomplete. The sample lists about 150,000 clones, approximately 80% occurring once. The source material was PBMCs. The source is a man under 40 in good health and CMV-seropositive.

V and J are TRBV10-3 and TRBJ1-1; D is ambiguous. CDR1 ENHRY and CDR2 SYGVKD come from the germline V gene. Trimming took 0 bases from V and 4 from J, leaving 6 bases between them. The CDR3 has 13 amino acids. The CDR3 spells CAISESGGTEAFF. The CDR3 DNA sequence: TGTGCCATCAGTGAGTCGGGAGGCACTGAAGCTTTCTTT.

The genes are TRBV4-1 and TRBJ1-5; weak D call: TRBD1 (6 bases). Germline V gives CDR1 MGHRA, CDR2 YSYEKL. V gave up 3 bases and J gave up 4 bases, with 10 bases separating them. The CDR3 sequence is 14 residues long. The CDR3, as DNA: TGCGCCAGCAGCCAGGTACAGGGTAATCAGCCCCAGCATTTT. This sequence encodes CASSQVQGNQPQHF.

The V call is TRBV2, the J call TRBJ2-1, with TRBD2 matching over 13 bases. Trimming removed 8 bases from V and 9 bases from J; junction bases left unmatched: 10. This CDR3 contains 15 residues. Germline assignment: CDR1 SNHLY and CDR2 FYNNEI. The CDR3 coding sequence is TGTGCCAGCGTCCCGGGACTAGCGGGAAGGAGTGAGCAGTTCTTC. Amino acid sequence: CASVPGLAGRSEQFF.

The chain has TRBV6-1 and TRBJ2-4, with 8 bases fitting TRBD2. The junction had 2 bases not matched to a gene; V was cut back by 4 bases and J by 3 bases. Germline CDR1 MNHNS, CDR2 SASEGT. The CDR3 sequence is 14 residues long. The CDR3 DNA reads as TGTGCCAGCAGTGTTCGGGGGGGCAAAAACATTCAGTACTTC. The encoded protein is CASSVRGGKNIQYF.

The chain is built from TRBV7-2 and TRBJ2-3, with a weak D call TRBD2 (6 bases). The CDR3 is 12 residues long. V gave up 2 bases and J gave up 8 bases, with 8 bases separating them. The V gene's germline CDR1 is SGHTA and CDR2 FQGNSA. CDR3: CASSLNGGTQYF. CDR3 bases: TGTGCCAGCAGCTTAAACGGGGGTACGCAGTATTTT.

The chain carries TRBV20-1 and TRBJ2-1, with a weak D call TRBD2 (5 bases). The CDR3 has 11 residues. V lost 1 base and J 8 bases, leaving 6 bases between the germline ends. Per germline, CDR1 DFQATT and CDR2 SNEGSKA (reference sequence). CDR3: CSARVRDEQFF. CDR3 nucleotide sequence: TGCAGTGCTAGAGTGCGGGATGAGCAGTTCTTC.

There are a few counts of this clone. V gene TRBV28 combines with J gene TRBJ2-1; 9 bases are a match to TRBD2. From germline, CDR1 is MDHEN and CDR2 SYDVKM. The CDR3 runs 14 residues. Trimming removed 6 bases from V and 2 bases from J; junction bases left unmatched: 2. The CDR3 sequence: CASSPSGTYNEQFF. CDR3 sequence (DNA): TGTGCCAGCAGCCCTAGCGGGACCTACAATGAGCAGTTCTTC.

V and J are TRBV9 and TRBJ2-7; 8 bases line up with TRBD2. The V gene's germline CDR1 is SGDLS and CDR2 YYNGEE. V lost 6 bases, J lost 9 bases, and 20 bases stayed unmatched. This CDR3 is 16 amino acids long. This chain's CDR3 is CASTEVRGGACPGQYF. Here the CDR3 DNA reads TGTGCCAGCACTGAAGTCCGGGGGGGCGCATGTCCAGGGCAGTACTTC.

The rearrangement uses TRBV25-1 and TRBJ1-1, with 10 positions matching TRBD1. The CDR3 spans 16 residues. Germline V gene data show CDR1 as MGHDK and CDR2 as SYGVNS. J lost 3 bases, V lost 6 bases, and 10 bases had no gene match. CDR3 bases: TGTGCCAGCAGGGACAGGGGGTACCGGCGAGACACTGAAGCTTTCTTT. Amino acid sequence: CASRDRGYRRDTEAFF.

There are a few counts of this clone. V usage is TRBV19 and J usage is TRBJ1-5; 10 bases align to TRBD1. The CDR3 is 16 amino acids. The ends lost 8 bases at V and 5 bases at J; junction bases unmatched: 12. Germline V gives CDR1 LNHDA, CDR2 SQIVND (reference sequence). The CDR3 nucleotides are TGTGCCAGTGCTCCCCCGGGACAGGGGCGTTATCAGCCCCAGCATTTT. This translates into CASAPPGQGRYQPQHF.

This chain joins TRBV7-2 and TRBJ1-2; the D is unclear. V lost 2 bases and J lost 4, with 8 bases in between. Germline CDR1 SGHTA, CDR2 FQGNSA. This CDR3 comprises 13 residues. This CDR3 is CASSLNTVYGYTF. For the CDR3, the DNA is TGTGCCAGCAGCTTAAATACAGTCTATGGCTACACCTTC. Full variable domain (missing parts from reference TRBV7-2 and TRBJ1-2): GAGVSQSPSNKVTEKGKDVELRCDPISGHTALYWYRQSLGQGLEFLIYFQGNSAPDKSGLPSDRFSAERTGGSVSTLTIQRTQQEDSAVYLCASSLNTVYGYTFGSGTRLTVV.

The rearrangement links TRBV29-1 to TRBJ2-5, with D perhaps matching TRBD1 (5 bases). The end of the DNA fits TRBJ2-7 better, so the J call may be wrong. The CDR3 loop spans 13 amino acids. Looked up from germline, CDR1 is SQVTM and CDR2 is ANQGSEA. The CDR3 DNA reads as TGCAGCGTTGGTGACAGCCAAGCCTACGAGCAGTACTTC. Its translation is CSVGDSQAYEQYF.

The V call is TRBV7-8, the J call TRBJ2-7; 11 bases fit TRBD1. The V gene's germline CDR1 is SGHVS and CDR2 FQNEAQ. V shed 3 bases, J shed 6 bases, and the junction held 10 bases outside the gene matches. CDR3 length: 16 amino acids. DNA of the CDR3: TGTGCCAGCAGCTTTCTGTCTGGACAGGGGGCTTCCGAGCAGTACTTC. Its protein is CASSFLSGQGASEQYF.

Comments on this clone: The sample contains more than one DNA sequence encoding this CDR3. The rearrangement uses TRBV6-6 and TRBJ1-1; D not certain. The CDR3 consists of 15 residues. V lost 0 bases and J 5 bases, leaving 13 bases between the germline ends. Germline V CDR1 and CDR2: MNHNY, SVGAGI (reference sequence). The CDR3 is CASSYSTDVLTEAFF. The CDR3, as DNA: TGTGCCAGCAGTTACTCGACTGATGTACTGACTGAAGCTTTCTTT.

The genes are TRBV2 and TRBJ2-3; the D is unclear. The CDR3 loop spans 16 amino acids. The V and J ends lost 8 bases and 2 bases respectively, with 20 bases between them. The germline gives CDR1 SNHLY, CDR2 FYNNEI. The CDR3 DNA sequence: TGTGCCAGCCATAAATTCGAGAAGCTAAACACAGATACGCAGTATTTT. Residues: CASHKFEKLNTDTQYF. The full variable domain, its missing parts supplied by reference TRBV2 and TRBJ2-3, is EPEVTQTPSHQVTQMGQEVILRCVPISNHLYFYWYRQILGQKVEFLVSFYNNEISEKSEIFDDQFSVERPDGSNFTLKIRSTKLEDSAMYFCASHKFEKLNTDTQYFGPGTRLTVL.

The chain is built from TRBV18 and TRBJ1-4, with D hard to call. The V end lost 2 bases, the J end lost 5 bases, and 15 bases lay between the germline ends. Germline V CDR1 and CDR2: KGHSH, LQKENI. The CDR3 loop spans 16 amino acids. The CDR3 DNA reads TGTGCCAGCTCACCAGATGGTACAGTAAGGAATGAAAAACTGTTTTTT. Encoded protein: CASSPDGTVRNEKLFF.

V and J are TRBV7-6 and TRBJ2-7; 13 bases are shared with TRBD2. Germline loops: CDR1 SGHVS, CDR2 FNYEAQ. V trimming: 5 bases; J trimming: 5 bases; junction bases outside the gene matches: 3. The CDR3 spans 14 residues. CDR3 nucleotides: TGTGCCAGCAGCACAGGACTAGCGGGAGACGAGCAGTACTTC. Encoded protein: CASSTGLAGDEQYF.

About this clone: A much more abundant neighbour one base away suggests this may be a read error. This chain uses TRBV28 with TRBJ1-5, with D possibly matching TRBD1 (6 bases). Trimming stripped 4 bases from V and 3 bases from J, with 7 bases between. From germline, CDR1 is MDHEN and CDR2 SYDVKM. CDR3 length equals 13 residues. The CDR3 loop is CASSWTDNQPQHF. The CDR3 DNA reads as TGTGCCAGCAGTTGGACAGACAATCAGCCCCAGCATTTT.

The rearrangement joins TRBV5-1 to TRBJ2-3, with TRBD2 as a possible D gene (6 bases). CDR1 SGHRS and CDR2 YFSETQ come from the germline V gene. This CDR3 region has 19 residues. V was shortened by 4 bases and J by 0 bases, with 24 bases between the two germline ends. CDR3 sequence reads: CASSLGSGPGGTSTDTQYF. In DNA form, the CDR3 reads TGCGCCAGCAGCCTGGGGAGTGGCCCTGGCGGGACTAGCACAGATACGCAGTATTTT.

This clone was recorded only once. The rearrangement uses TRBV2 and TRBJ2-7, with D maybe TRBD2 (6 bases). Germline V lookup: CDR1 SNHLY, CDR2 FYNNEI. The length of the CDR3 is 18 residues. Trimming took off 3 bases at V and 8 bases at J, with 29 bases between the two ends. Written as DNA, the CDR3 is TGTGCCAGCAGTGACTTACCACACGGTGGAGGGGAGCTACGAAAGCAGTACTTC. Translated: CASSDLPHGGGELRKQYF.

J is TRBJ2-3 and V is TRBV15; 10 positions agree with TRBD2. Germline CDR1 reads LNHNV; CDR2 reads YYDKDF (reference sequence). The CDR3 runs 17 residues. After removal of 4 bases from V and 6 bases from J, the junction contained 13 bases not matched to a gene. The CDR3 region has the DNA TGTGCCACCAGCACCTATCTGGGAGCGGGGGGGGTGGATACGCAGTATTTT. It codes for CATSTYLGAGGVDTQYF.

V is TRBV7-9 and J is TRBJ2-7, with 10 bases fitting TRBD1. Germline lookup yields CDR1 SEHNR and CDR2 FQNEAQ (reference sequence). The CDR3 consists of 14 residues. Trimming took 4 bases from V and 3 from J; bases not matched to a gene: 3. In nucleotides, the CDR3 is TGTGCCAGCAGCTCCCGGGACAGGGGCTACGAGCAGTACTTC. Translated, it gives CASSSRDRGYEQYF.